This T cell receptor (beta chain) derives from a study of preoperative IRX-2 immunotherapy in early breast cancer. This CDR3 comprises 14 residues. Germline trimming cut 2 bases from V and 7 bases from J; bases unmatched to any gene: 3. Germline lookup yields CDR1 KGHSH and CDR2 LQKENI. This clone was seen a handful of times. Assay: immunoSEQ multiplex PCR; the TCRdb copy retains only in-frame clones and omits some. The table includes 24,000 or so clones, 78% detected once. Treatment reported: preoperative locoregional IRX-2 cytokine immunotherapy. Samples came from a phase Ib trial of preoperative locoregional IRX-2 cytokine immunotherapy.

The source material was lymph node tissue, sampled before IRX-2 immunotherapy. The source of this sequence is a human donor with breast cancer. The V gene is TRBV18, the J gene TRBJ2-1; 9 bases map to TRBD1. In DNA form, the CDR3 reads TGTGCCAGCTCACCAGGGACAGGGTTTAATGAGCAGTTCTTC. It specifies CASSPGTGFNEQFF.